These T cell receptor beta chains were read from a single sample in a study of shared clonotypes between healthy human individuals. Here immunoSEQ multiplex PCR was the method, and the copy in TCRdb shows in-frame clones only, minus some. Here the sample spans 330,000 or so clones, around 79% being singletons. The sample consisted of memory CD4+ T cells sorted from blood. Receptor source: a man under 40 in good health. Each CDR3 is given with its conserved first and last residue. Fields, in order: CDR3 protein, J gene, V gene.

CDR3: CASSLAEVDTQYF
J: TRBJ2-3
V: TRBV7-7

CDR3: CASSLVGTYNEQFF
J: TRBJ2-1
V: TRBV28

CDR3: CASSWTSGGTGEQYF
J: TRBJ2-7
V: TRBV5-1

CDR3: CAISDSDRTGLSEAFF
J: TRBJ1-1
V: TRBV10-3

CDR3: CASTDMSSGNTIYF
J: TRBJ1-3
V: TRBV5-4

CDR3: CASSYSSGEQFF
J: TRBJ2-1
V: TRBV5-4

CDR3: CASSLTGPARLETQYF
J: TRBJ2-5
V: TRBV5-1

CDR3: CASSLRGGANTGELFF
J: TRBJ2-2
V: TRBV5-1

CDR3: CASRLGTARNQPQHF
J: TRBJ1-5
V: TRBV6-1

CDR3: CASGREETQYF
J: TRBJ2-5
V: TRBV2

CDR3: CASNTGSSNEQFF
J: TRBJ2-1
V: TRBV5-4

CDR3: CASQGVGGVQYF
J: TRBJ2-7
V: TRBV27

CDR3: CASSLPLDRGGYEQYF
J: TRBJ2-7
V: TRBV28

CDR3: CASREDVIGGYTF
J: TRBJ1-2
V: TRBV5-1

CDR3: CASSSSPLAGGSYEQYF
J: TRBJ2-7
V: TRBV28

CDR3: CASDPRGVMNTEAFF
J: TRBJ1-1
V: TRBV12-5

CDR3: CASSPGDRTGPQHF
J: TRBJ1-5
V: TRBV5-1

CDR3: CASSFLAGDTGELFF
J: TRBJ2-2
V: TRBV5-5

CDR3: CASSQRLVGYEQYF
J: TRBJ2-7
V: TRBV4-3

CDR3: CASSDGNYGYTF
J: TRBJ1-2
V: TRBV10-2

CDR3: CASIRGLGTYEQYF
J: TRBJ2-7
V: TRBV28

CDR3: CASSIGTTLETQYF
J: TRBJ2-5
V: TRBV19

CDR3: CASSLQGEGEKLFF
J: TRBJ1-4
V: TRBV7-6

CDR3: CASSEVGLAGQETQYF
J: TRBJ2-5
V: TRBV6-1

CDR3: CASSLGTDYYGYTF
J: TRBJ1-2
V: TRBV7-2

CDR3: CASSFSSSETQYF
J: TRBJ2-5
V: TRBV7-9

CDR3: CASSYNVEQFF
J: TRBJ2-1
V: TRBV6-6

CDR3: CASSLAGLDHGEQYF
J: TRBJ2-7
V: TRBV5-6

CDR3: CSARRRETQYF
J: TRBJ2-5
V: TRBV20-1

CDR3: CASNELTGYTEAFF
J: TRBJ1-1
V: TRBV19

CDR3: CASSLDWEGGTEAFF
J: TRBJ1-1
V: TRBV11-2

CDR3: CASSPGSRTVNTEAFF
J: TRBJ1-1
V: TRBV5-4

CDR3: CASSPGDTEKLFF
J: TRBJ1-4
V: TRBV18

CDR3: CASSQTGGGSYNEQFF
J: TRBJ2-1
V: TRBV4-3

CDR3: CASSQDTHSTGELFF
J: TRBJ2-2
V: TRBV4-3

CDR3: CASSLVPREGGDTQYF
J: TRBJ2-3
V: TRBV5-6

CDR3: CASSLSGSGANVLTF
J: TRBJ2-6
V: TRBV16

CDR3: CASSLGGGSYGYTF
J: TRBJ1-2
V: TRBV7-7

CDR3: CSANDRGGGAGELFF
J: TRBJ2-2
V: TRBV29-1

CDR3: CASSGGSRSETQYF
J: TRBJ2-5
V: TRBV5-8

CDR3: CASSLNGLEQFF
J: TRBJ2-1
V: TRBV7-2

CDR3: CASSPSPAPFADQYF
J: TRBJ2-7
V: TRBV6-1

CDR3: CASSPGTYSYEQYF
J: TRBJ2-7
V: TRBV18

CDR3: CASSKNFGASGSYEQYF
J: TRBJ2-7
V: TRBV19

CDR3: CASSLGAGSGIYEQYF
J: TRBJ2-7
V: TRBV28

CDR3: CATAVNEKLFF
J: TRBJ1-4
V: TRBV6-5

CDR3: CASSPSGRAGTDTQYF
J: TRBJ2-3
V: TRBV11-2

CDR3: CASSPTSGAIAQQYF
J: TRBJ2-7
V: TRBV18

CDR3: CASTLKRRWENYNEQFF
J: TRBJ2-1
V: TRBV11-2